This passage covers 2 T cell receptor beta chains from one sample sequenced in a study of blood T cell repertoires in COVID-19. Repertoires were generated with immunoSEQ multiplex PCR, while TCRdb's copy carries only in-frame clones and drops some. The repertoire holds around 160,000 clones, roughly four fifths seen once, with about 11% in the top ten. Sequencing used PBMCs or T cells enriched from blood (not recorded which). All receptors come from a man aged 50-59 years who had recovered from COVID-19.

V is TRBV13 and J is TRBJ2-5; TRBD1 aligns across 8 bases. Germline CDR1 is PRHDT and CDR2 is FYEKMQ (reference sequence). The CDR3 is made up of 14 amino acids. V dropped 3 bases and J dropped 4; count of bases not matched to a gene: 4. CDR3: CASSLTGDPETQYF. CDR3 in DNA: TGTGCCAGCAGCTTGACAGGGGATCCAGAGACCCAGTACTTC.

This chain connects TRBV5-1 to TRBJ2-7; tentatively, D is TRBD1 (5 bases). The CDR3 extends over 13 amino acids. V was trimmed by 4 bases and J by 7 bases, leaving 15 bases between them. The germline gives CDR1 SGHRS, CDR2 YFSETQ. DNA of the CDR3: TGCGCCAGCAGCGAAGTGACAGTTCGGGAGCAGTACTTC. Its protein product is CASSEVTVREQYF.